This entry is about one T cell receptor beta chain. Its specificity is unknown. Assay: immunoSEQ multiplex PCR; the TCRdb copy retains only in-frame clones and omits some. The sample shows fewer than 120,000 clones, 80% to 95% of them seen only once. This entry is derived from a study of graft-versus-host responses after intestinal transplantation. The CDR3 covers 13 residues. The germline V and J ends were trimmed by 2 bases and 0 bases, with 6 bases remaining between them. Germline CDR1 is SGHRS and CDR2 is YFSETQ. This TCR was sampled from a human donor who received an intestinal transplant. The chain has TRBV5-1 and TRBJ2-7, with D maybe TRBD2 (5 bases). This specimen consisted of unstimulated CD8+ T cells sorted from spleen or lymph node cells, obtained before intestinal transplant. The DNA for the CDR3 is TGCGCCAGCAGCTTCCGGGGCTCCTACGAGCAGTACTTC. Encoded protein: CASSFRGSYEQYF.